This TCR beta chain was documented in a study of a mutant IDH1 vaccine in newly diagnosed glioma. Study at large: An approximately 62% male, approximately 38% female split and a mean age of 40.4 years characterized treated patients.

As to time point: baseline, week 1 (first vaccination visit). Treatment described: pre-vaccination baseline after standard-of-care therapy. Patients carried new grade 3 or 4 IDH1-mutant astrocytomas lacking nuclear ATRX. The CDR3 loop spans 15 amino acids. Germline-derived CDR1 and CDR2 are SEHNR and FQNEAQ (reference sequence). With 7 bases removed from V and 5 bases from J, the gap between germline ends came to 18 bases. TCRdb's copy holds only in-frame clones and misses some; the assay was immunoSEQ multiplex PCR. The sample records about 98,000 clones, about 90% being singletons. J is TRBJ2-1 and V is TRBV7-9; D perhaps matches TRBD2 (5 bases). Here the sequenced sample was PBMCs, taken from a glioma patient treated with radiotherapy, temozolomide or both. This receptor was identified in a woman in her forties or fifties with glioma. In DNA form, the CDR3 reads TGTGCCAGCACCCCCCTGGGCGGGTTTCACAATGAGCAGTTCTTC. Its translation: CASTPLGGFHNEQFF.